Listed here are 29 T cell receptor beta chains from one sample, sequenced in a study of T cell changes during pregnancy in multiple sclerosis. Only in-frame clones appear in the TCRdb table, and some are missing; sequencing was by immunoSEQ multiplex PCR. The sample records roughly 110,000 clones, about 90% being singletons. This material consisted of peripheral blood, taken after pregnancy. The receptor source for this set is a female donor with multiple sclerosis, enrolled in a pregnancy study.

V usage is TRBV27 and J usage is TRBJ2-1; no clear D. V was clipped by 4 bases and J by 9 bases, with 10 bases between them. Per germline, CDR1 MNHEY and CDR2 SMNVEV (reference sequence). This CDR3 contains 12 residues. CDR3 bases: TGTGCCAGCAGTTATACAGATGGTGAGCAGTTCTTC. Translation: CASSYTDGEQFF.

The V gene is TRBV19, the J gene TRBJ2-3, with 11 bases lining up with TRBD1. The CDR3 spans 18 residues. Trimming took 4 bases from V and 0 from J; bases not matched to a gene: 9. Germline V CDR1 and CDR2: LNHDA, SQIVND (reference sequence). CDR3 sequence reads: CASSKGTGGNPSTDTQYF. The CDR3 bases are TGTGCCAGTAGTAAGGGGACAGGGGGTAACCCTAGCACAGATACGCAGTATTTT.

This chain connects TRBV30 to TRBJ1-2; a possible D gene is TRBD1 (6 bases). V shed 4 bases and J shed 2 bases, with 14 bases lying between them. This CDR3 is built from 14 residues. Germline loops: CDR1 GTSNPN, CDR2 SVGIG (reference sequence). The CDR3 DNA reads TGTGCCTGGATCCCCAGGGGCTTCAACTATGGCTACACCTTC. Its translation: CAWIPRGFNYGYTF.

This chain links TRBV19 with TRBJ2-3, with D perhaps matching TRBD2 (6 bases). V lost 5 bases to trimming and J lost 4 bases, with 16 bases between them. This CDR3 has 15 residues. Germline V gives CDR1 LNHDA, CDR2 SQIVND (reference sequence). CDR3 in DNA: TGTGCCAGTAGTCCAGGCGGTTGGGGGGCAGATACGCAGTATTTT. It translates to CASSPGGWGADTQYF.

The V call is TRBV7-8, the J call TRBJ1-5, with a weak D call TRBD1 (5 bases). CDR3 size: 14 residues. Trimming removed 3 bases from V and 3 bases from J, with 9 bases in between. CDR1 and CDR2 from the germline V gene are SGHVS and FQNEAQ. This CDR3 reads CASSLGGYNQPQHF. The CDR3 DNA is TGTGCCAGCAGCTTGGGGGGTTACAATCAGCCCCAGCATTTT.

The V and J genes are TRBV4-1 and TRBJ1-2; D ambiguous. Germline V gene data show CDR1 as MGHRA and CDR2 as YSYEKL. The CDR3 runs to 15 residues. V was cut by 0 bases and J by 4 bases, with 12 bases left in between. In DNA, the CDR3 is TGCGCCAGCAGCCAAGAGCCGGGTATCAGCTATGGCTACACCTTC. Translation: CASSQEPGISYGYTF.

The chain joins TRBV5-4 to TRBJ2-5; 8 bases are shared with TRBD1. The CDR3 consists of 14 residues. Per the germline V gene, CDR1 is SGHNT and CDR2 is YYREEE (reference sequence). After removal of 0 bases from V and 4 bases from J, the junction contained 2 bases not matched to a gene. In DNA, the CDR3 is TGTGCCAGCAGCTTGGGACAGGGGAGAGAGACCCAGTACTTC. This gives the protein CASSLGQGRETQYF. Full variable domain (remainder filled in from reference TRBV5-4 and TRBJ2-5): ETGVTQSPTHLIKTRGQQVTLRCSSQSGHNTVSWYQQALGQGPQFIFQYYREEENGRGNFPPRFSGLQFPNYSSELNVNALELDDSALYLCASSLGQGRETQYFGPGTRLLVL.

The chain carries TRBV9 and TRBJ1-2, with TRBD1 as a possible D gene (6 bases). The germline CDR1 and CDR2 sequences are SGDLS and YYNGEE. The CDR3 has 14 residues. The V and J ends lost 6 bases and 2 bases respectively, with 14 bases between them. The DNA for the CDR3 is TGTGCCAGCACAAGGACAGATTCAAACTATGGCTACACCTTC. Amino acids: CASTRTDSNYGYTF.

This clone occurred once. V gene TRBV18 combines with J gene TRBJ2-3; D unresolved. The V and J ends lost 2 bases and 2 bases respectively, with 8 bases between them. The length of the CDR3 is 14 residues. Germline CDR1 KGHSH, CDR2 LQKENI. The CDR3 coding sequence is TGTGCCAGCTCACCAAGACACAACACAGATACGCAGTATTTT. Translated, it gives CASSPRHNTDTQYF. Full variable domain (outside the CDR3, taken from reference TRBV18 and TRBJ2-3): NAGVMQNPRHLVRRRGQEARLRCSPMKGHSHVYWYRQLPEEGLKFMVYLQKENIIDESGMPKERFSAEFPKEGPSILRIQQVVRGDSAAYFCASSPRHNTDTQYFGPGTRLTVL.

The V call is TRBV7-7, the J call TRBJ2-2; TRBD2 is a possible D gene (6 bases). Germline CDR1 SSHAT, CDR2 FNYEAQ (reference sequence). The CDR3 sequence is 16 residues long. The germline V and J ends were trimmed by 5 bases and 6 bases, with 19 bases remaining between them. The CDR3 sequence is CASSPGGLASPGELFF. The CDR3 DNA sequence: TGTGCCAGCAGCCCCGGTGGGCTAGCGAGTCCCGGGGAGCTGTTTTTT.

In this sample, this clone turned up once. V and J are TRBV30 and TRBJ1-2; the D is unclear. The CDR3 contains 11 residues. Looked up from germline, CDR1 is GTSNPN and CDR2 is SVGIG (reference sequence). Deletions cut 2 bases from V and 4 bases from J, with 5 bases between. The CDR3 region has the DNA TGTGCCTGGAGTCGGGTCTATGGCTACACCTTC. It specifies CAWSRVYGYTF.

The J gene is TRBJ1-2, the V gene TRBV6-5; 7 bases align to TRBD1. The CDR3 consists of 13 residues. The germline V gene encodes CDR1 MNHEY and CDR2 SVGAGI. V lost 5 bases, J lost 2 bases, and 2 bases stayed unmatched. In nucleotides, the CDR3 is TGTGCCAGCAGTCTGGGACAGAACTATGGCTACACCTTC. Translation gives CASSLGQNYGYTF.

The V gene is TRBV5-4, the J gene TRBJ2-5; D gene ambiguous. Per the germline V gene, CDR1 is SGHNT and CDR2 is YYREEE (reference sequence). This CDR3 comprises 15 residues. V gave up 0 bases and J gave up 2 bases, with 11 bases separating them. In nucleotides, the CDR3 is TGTGCCAGCAGCTTGGATCCTAGTGAACAAGAGACCCAGTACTTC. This gives the protein CASSLDPSEQETQYF.

This rearrangement joins TRBV11-3 to TRBJ2-1; D perhaps matches TRBD1 (5 bases). CDR3 length: 17 residues. Germline V gene sequence: CDR1 SGHNT, CDR2 YENEEA. V was shortened by 3 bases and J by 4 bases, with 19 bases between the two germline ends. The CDR3 DNA reads as TGTGCCAGCAGCTTTAAAAAAAGCAGGGCTCCATACAATGAGCAGTTCTTC. Translation gives CASSFKKSRAPYNEQFF.

V is TRBV6-5 and J is TRBJ2-5, with 11 nucleotides matching TRBD1. The CDR3 is 15 amino acids. Germline assignment: CDR1 MNHEY and CDR2 SVGAGI. Trimming at V came to 4 bases and at J to 5 bases, leaving 6 bases not matched to a gene. CDR3 residues: CASSLRDRGKETQYF. CDR3 nucleotides: TGTGCCAGCAGTTTACGGGACAGGGGGAAGGAGACCCAGTACTTC.

The gene calls are TRBV6-1 and TRBJ2-5, with D unclear. V lost 3 bases and J 9 bases, leaving 11 bases between the germline ends. CDR1 MNHNS and CDR2 SASEGT come from the germline V gene. This CDR3 is built from 12 residues. The CDR3, as DNA: TGTGCCAGCAGTGACCCAACCGAGGCCCAGTACTTC. Protein product: CASSDPTEAQYF.

The chain recombines TRBV4-1 with TRBJ1-1, with D uncertain. This CDR3 region has 15 residues. From germline, CDR1 is MGHRA and CDR2 YSYEKL. V dropped 1 base and J dropped 11 bases, with 20 bases sitting between them. In DNA form, the CDR3 reads TGCGCCAGCAGCCAAGGAGGACTAAAAAATCGAGTGGCTTTCTTT. Translated: CASSQGGLKNRVAFF.

The chain uses TRBV29-1 and TRBJ2-1; weak D call: TRBD1 (6 bases). Trimming removed 3 bases at V and 7 bases at J, with 7 bases between. This CDR3 region has 11 residues. Germline V gene sequence: CDR1 SQVTM, CDR2 ANQGSEA. The CDR3 region has the DNA TGCAGCGTTGACAGGGGAAATGAGCAGTTCTTC. It encodes CSVDRGNEQFF.

The chain combines TRBV5-4 with TRBJ2-5, with 8 bases aligning to TRBD2. The V gene's germline CDR1 is SGHNT and CDR2 YYREEE (reference sequence). V lost 1 base, J lost 4 bases, and 0 bases stayed unmatched. The CDR3 spans 13 residues. CDR3 nucleotide sequence: TGTGCCAGCAGCTTGCGGGGGGGAGAGACCCAGTACTTC. This gives the protein CASSLRGGETQYF.

The chain combines TRBV28 with TRBJ1-2; the match to TRBD1 covers 11 bases. The CDR3 runs 16 residues. CDR1 and CDR2 from the germline V gene are MDHEN and SYDVKM. J was trimmed by 4 bases and V by 5 bases; bases with no gene match: 9. The DNA for the CDR3 is TGTGCCAGCAGTGCCCCCGGACAGGGGGCCAGCTATGGCTACACCTTC. Amino acid sequence: CASSAPGQGASYGYTF.

The rearrangement uses TRBV5-1 and TRBJ2-6, with 9 bases matching TRBD1. Trimming removed 4 bases from V and 11 bases from J; junction bases left unmatched: 16. CDR3 length: 17 residues. Germline V gene lookup returns CDR1 SGHRS and CDR2 YFSETQ. In DNA, the CDR3 is TGCGCCAGCAGCCTGACGGGACAGGGTGTTTCCGGCGACGTCCTGACTTTC. This translates into CASSLTGQGVSGDVLTF.

V is TRBV30 and J is TRBJ1-5, with D possibly matching TRBD1 (5 bases). The germline V gene has CDR1 GTSNPN and CDR2 SVGIG (reference sequence). The CDR3 consists of 16 residues. V was cut by 0 bases and J by 0 bases, with 12 bases left in between. CDR3 coding DNA: TGTGCCTGGAGTGTACAGGCGGGGAATAGCAATCAGCCCCAGCATTTT. Its protein is CAWSVQAGNSNQPQHF.

The V and J genes are TRBV19 and TRBJ1-2; 8 nucleotides align to TRBD1. The CDR3 runs to 16 residues. V dropped 4 bases and J dropped 3; count of bases not matched to a gene: 10. Germline CDR1 reads LNHDA; CDR2 reads SQIVND (reference sequence). The CDR3 bases are TGTGCCAGTAGTACCGGGACAGGCCGCGAGGACTATGGCTACACCTTC. It translates to CASSTGTGREDYGYTF. The complete variable domain, with remaining parts taken from reference TRBV19 and TRBJ1-2, reads DGGITQSPKYLFRKEGQNVTLSCEQNLNHDAMYWYRQDPGQGLRLIYYSQIVNDFQKGDIAEGYSVSREKKESFPLTVTSAQKNPTAFYLCASSTGTGREDYGYTFGSGTRLTVV.

V is TRBV25-1 and J is TRBJ1-1; the D gene is possibly TRBD1 (6 bases). V shed 4 bases and J shed 1 base, with 10 bases lying between them. CDR3 length equals 14 residues. The germline V gene encodes CDR1 MGHDK and CDR2 SYGVNS. CDR3 sequence: CASSVNRENTEAFF. The CDR3 DNA is TGTGCCAGCAGTGTTAACAGGGAGAACACTGAAGCTTTCTTT.

V gene TRBV5-1 combines with J gene TRBJ1-2, with D uncertain. CDR3 length: 19 amino acids. Germline V lookup: CDR1 SGHRS, CDR2 YFSETQ. Between the trimmed V and J ends, which lost 4 bases and 4 bases, there was a span of 29 bases. The CDR3 coding sequence is TGCGCCAGCAGCGCATGGAAAGATACGGGGTCGGGGTACGGCTATGGCTACACCTTC. This gives the protein CASSAWKDTGSGYGYGYTF.

The rearrangement joins TRBV6-1 to TRBJ2-3; 10 positions match TRBD1. J was trimmed by 2 bases and V by 6 bases; bases with no gene match: 5. CDR1 MNHNS and CDR2 SASEGT come from the germline V gene. The CDR3 has 15 residues. The CDR3 DNA is TGTGCCAGCAGGGGACAGGGGATAGCCACAGATACGCAGTATTTT. This encodes CASRGQGIATDTQYF.

The J gene is TRBJ2-1, the V gene TRBV18; the match to TRBD2 covers 8 bases. There are 15 residues in the CDR3. Unmatched junction bases numbered 1, after V lost 0 bases and J lost 3 bases. From germline, CDR1 is KGHSH and CDR2 LQKENI. Here the CDR3 DNA reads TGTGCCAGCTCACCACCGGCGGGGGGCTACAATGAGCAGTTCTTC. The encoded protein is CASSPPAGGYNEQFF.

The chain couples TRBV5-1 to TRBJ2-1, with 11 bases that match TRBD2. Germline V gives CDR1 SGHRS, CDR2 YFSETQ. J was trimmed by 3 bases and V by 2 bases; bases with no gene match: 1. The CDR3 is 15 amino acids. CDR3 nucleotides: TGCGCCAGCAGCTTTAGCGGGGGGGTCTACAATGAGCAGTTCTTC. Protein: CASSFSGGVYNEQFF.

The chain employs TRBV18 and TRBJ1-1; TRBD1 aligns across 9 bases. The CDR3 is 14 residues long. The V gene's germline CDR1 is KGHSH and CDR2 LQKENI. V lost 2 bases to trimming and J lost 9 bases; unmatched junction nucleotides: 7. The DNA of the CDR3 is TGTGCCAGCTCACCAACAGGGGGCCAGGAAAAAGCTTTCTTT. Encoded protein: CASSPTGGQEKAFF.